The 22 T cell receptor beta chains below were found in one sample sequenced in a study of graft-versus-host responses after intestinal transplantation (dated by TCRdb to about 2021). Receptors were amplified or captured by the immunoSEQ multiplex PCR assay. This immuneACCESS table, as held by TCRdb, lists in-frame sequences with V and J called but not all clones. Of the missing ones, under half trace to an unresolved V gene in checked studies; the others have no known cause. Present in this sample are tens of thousands of clones, over 75% of which were seen just once. 0.39% of the sample lies in the top ten. The sample's time point label, decoded: cells obtained before transplantation from donor or recipient. Their antigen targets remain unknown. Material: unstimulated CD4+ T cells sorted from spleen or lymph node cells, obtained before transplant. These receptors were taken from a human donor who was the organ donor for an intestinal transplant.

DNA of the CDR3: TGTGCCAGCAGCTCCACAGGGGAGGCTGGAAACACCATATATTTT. Its translation: CASSSTGEAGNTIYF. V usage is TRBV7-3 and J usage is TRBJ1-3; TRBD1 matches at 7 bases. The germline gives CDR1 SGHTA, CDR2 FQGTGA. The CDR3 contains 15 residues. Trimming took 4 bases from V and 2 from J; bases not matched to a gene: 5.

The chain couples TRBV28 to TRBJ2-1; 10 bases agree with TRBD1. Trimming took 10 bases from V and 8 from J; bases not matched to a gene: 14. The CDR3 contains 15 residues. CDR1 and CDR2 from the germline V gene are MDHEN and SYDVKM. The CDR3 here is CATSTTGGPRDEQFF. The CDR3 region has the DNA TGTGCCACCTCCACGACAGGGGGCCCGAGGGATGAGCAGTTCTTC.

The V call is TRBV18, the J call TRBJ2-4; no clear D. V was shortened by 5 bases and J by 0 bases, with 14 bases between the two germline ends. The CDR3 length is 16 residues. Germline loops: CDR1 KGHSH, CDR2 LQKENI. The CDR3: CASSANSDLAKNIQYF. CDR3 DNA: TGTGCCAGCTCAGCGAACAGTGACCTAGCCAAAAACATTCAGTACTTC.

The chain employs TRBV28 and TRBJ2-3; 9 nucleotides match TRBD1. The CDR3 loop spans 17 amino acids. V trimming: 5 bases; J trimming: 0 bases; junction bases outside the gene matches: 9. Germline values: CDR1 MDHEN, CDR2 SYDVKM. DNA of the CDR3: TGTGCCAGCAGTCTTAAACGGACAGGGGCGAGCACAGATACGCAGTATTTT. Translation gives CASSLKRTGASTDTQYF.

This clone was seen more than once but under ten times. The chain joins TRBV7-2 to TRBJ1-1, with a possible D match to TRBD1 (6 bases). The germline V and J ends were trimmed by 5 bases and 3 bases, with 10 bases remaining between them. In germline, CDR1 is SGHTA, CDR2 FQGNSA. This CDR3 region has 13 residues. The CDR3 coding sequence is TGTGCCAGCAGCCGTCGGACAGACACTGAAGCTTTCTTT. Its protein is CASSRRTDTEAFF.

This chain joins TRBV5-6 and TRBJ2-1; D remains ambiguous. Trimming took 7 bases from V and 6 from J, leaving 5 bases between them. CDR1 SGHDT and CDR2 YYEEEE come from the germline V gene. This CDR3 comprises 10 residues. The CDR3 nucleotides read TGTGCCAGCTGGAGCAATGAGCAGTTCTTC. Protein product: CASWSNEQFF.

This clone was detected a few times. A junction boundary mismatches the germline segment, possibly from a read error. The V gene is TRBV29-1, the J gene TRBJ1-6, with D tentatively TRBD1 (5 bases). There are 13 residues in the CDR3. CDR1 and CDR2 from the germline V gene are SQVTM and ANQGSEA. The CDR3 region is CSVAGSSNSPLHF. The CDR3 DNA reads as TGCAGCGTTGCAGGGTCCTCTAATTCACCCCTCCACTTT.

The chain has TRBV7-6 and TRBJ1-2; no clear D gene. Germline CDR1 and CDR2: SGHVS and FNYEAQ. This CDR3 has 15 residues. Trimming took off 5 bases at V and 6 bases at J, with 19 bases between the two ends. CDR3 in amino acids: CASSRGGEAVNGYTF. The CDR3 DNA follows: TGTGCCAGCAGCCGGGGTGGGGAGGCGGTTAATGGCTACACCTTC.

This clone was observed once. The chain joins TRBV9 to TRBJ2-3; 8 bases line up with TRBD2. Germline assignment: CDR1 SGDLS and CDR2 YYNGEE. This CDR3 comprises 15 residues. Trimming cost V 1 base and J 1 base; bases outside gene matches: 2. The CDR3 DNA reads as TGTGCCAGCAGCGTACTTAGCGGGGGCACAGATACGCAGTATTTT. Residues: CASSVLSGGTDTQYF. Variable domain in full (rest from reference TRBV9 and TRBJ2-3): DSGVTQTPKHLITATGQRVTLRCSPRSGDLSVYWYQQSLDQGLQFLIQYYNGEERAKGNILERFSAQQFPDLHSELNLSSLELGDSALYFCASSVLSGGTDTQYFGPGTRLTVL.

The V gene is TRBV19, the J gene TRBJ1-1, with D perhaps matching TRBD1 (5 bases). CDR1 and CDR2 from the germline V gene are LNHDA and SQIVND (reference sequence). The ends were cut back, 5 bases at V and 5 bases at J, with 15 bases in the middle. The CDR3 spans 14 residues. CDR3 in DNA: TGTGCCAGTAGTCCCCAGGGAGGGGATACTGAAGCTTTCTTT. Translation gives CASSPQGGDTEAFF.

This sequence joins TRBV28 and TRBJ2-7, with 7 bases aligning to TRBD1. Trimming took 5 bases from V and 2 from J; bases not matched to a gene: 6. This CDR3 spans 14 amino acids. Germline values: CDR1 MDHEN, CDR2 SYDVKM. CDR3 coding DNA: TGTGCCAGCAGTCGAACAGGGGTCCCCTACGAGCAGTACGTC. Protein: CASSRTGVPYEQYV.

This clone was found once. CDR3 nucleotides: TGTGCCAGTAGACGAGACAGGGTTGGCACCGGGGAGCTGTTTTTT. It codes for CASRRDRVGTGELFF. This chain joins TRBV19 and TRBJ2-2, with 7 bases matching TRBD1. The CDR3 runs 15 residues. J lost 4 bases, V lost 6 bases, and 8 bases had no gene match. The germline V gene encodes CDR1 LNHDA and CDR2 SQIVND (reference sequence).

This chain connects TRBV6-5 to TRBJ2-1, with 9 bases matching TRBD2. This CDR3 comprises 16 residues. Trimming removed 0 bases from V and 10 bases from J; junction bases left unmatched: 10. The V gene's germline CDR1 is MNHEY and CDR2 SVGAGI. The CDR3 bases are TGTGCCAGCAGTTACTCGCTTGGCGGGGGGGTAGGAGAGCAGTTCTTC. Translated, it gives CASSYSLGGGVGEQFF.

The chain is built from TRBV2 and TRBJ1-5; D is possibly TRBD1 (5 bases). Trimming took off 1 base at V and 7 bases at J, with 8 bases between the two ends. The CDR3 has 13 amino acids. Germline assignment: CDR1 SNHLY and CDR2 FYNNEI. The CDR3 is CASSEEWGQPQHF. The DNA for the CDR3 is TGTGCCAGCAGTGAAGAATGGGGCCAGCCCCAGCATTTT.

This chain joins TRBV11-2 and TRBJ2-2; 8 bases agree with TRBD1. Germline V gives CDR1 SGHAT, CDR2 FQNNGV. V lost 6 bases, J lost 5 bases, and 8 bases stayed unmatched. The CDR3 covers 15 residues. The CDR3 here is CASSLGQGWTGELFF. The DNA of the CDR3 is TGTGCCAGCAGTCTTGGACAGGGTTGGACCGGGGAGCTGTTTTTT.

The chain recombines TRBV7-2 with TRBJ1-2; D remains ambiguous. The CDR3 covers 13 residues. Trimming shortened V by 0 bases and J by 0 bases, and 2 bases separated the two germline ends. Germline-derived CDR1 and CDR2 are SGHTA and FQGNSA. The DNA for the CDR3 is TGTGCCAGCAGCTTAGCTACTAACTATGGCTACACCTTC. This codes for CASSLATNYGYTF.

The chain links TRBV5-1 to TRBJ2-3; 7 bases fit TRBD2. The CDR3 is 18 residues long. Germline values: CDR1 SGHRS, CDR2 YFSETQ. With V trimmed by 4 bases and J by 8 bases, 22 bases remained unmatched. The CDR3 nucleotides read TGCGCCAGCAGCAGCGGGGTGCTAGCGGAGAACGCCTTGGGTACGCAGTATTTT. Translating it yields CASSSGVLAENALGTQYF.

The V call is TRBV6-5, the J call TRBJ2-5; D possibly corresponds to TRBD2 (7 bases). The V gene's germline CDR1 is MNHEY and CDR2 SVGAGI. The CDR3 runs 14 residues. V lost 2 bases, J lost 9 bases, and 16 bases lay in between. CDR3 nucleotides: TGTGCCAGCAGTTACGGCGGGGGCAAGAGTGCCCAGTACTTC. Amino acids: CASSYGGGKSAQYF.

The gene calls are TRBV7-3 and TRBJ1-2, with TRBD1 as a possible D gene (5 bases). CDR1 and CDR2 (germline): SGHTA, FQGTGA. The CDR3 contains 15 residues. V lost 5 bases and J 6 bases, leaving 19 bases between the germline ends. The CDR3 spells CASSPGEGRPDGYTF. CDR3 in DNA: TGTGCCAGCAGCCCTGGGGAGGGGCGGCCCGATGGCTACACCTTC. Drawing the rest from reference TRBV7-3 and TRBJ1-2, the complete variable domain is GAGVSQTPSNKVTEKGKYVELRCDPISGHTALYWYRQSLGQGPEFLIYFQGTGAADDSGLPNDRFFAVRPEGSVSTLKIQRTERGDSAVYLCASSPGEGRPDGYTFGSGTRLTVV.

The V and J genes are TRBV13 and TRBJ1-2, with D maybe TRBD1 (5 bases). CDR1 and CDR2 from the germline V gene are PRHDT and FYEKMQ (reference sequence). V lost 5 bases and J lost 2, with 12 bases in between. CDR3 length equals 14 residues. The CDR3 is CASSLRPGNYGYTF. CDR3 nucleotide sequence: TGTGCCAGCAGCCTACGACCAGGGAACTATGGCTACACCTTC.

The J gene is TRBJ1-1, the V gene TRBV5-6; D ambiguous. The CDR3 has 14 amino acids. Between the trimmed V and J ends, which lost 0 bases and 0 bases, there was a span of 6 bases. Germline V gene data show CDR1 as SGHDT and CDR2 as YYEEEE. The CDR3 DNA is TGTGCCAGCAGCTTGGTTGAGGTGAACACTGAAGCTTTCTTT. Protein product: CASSLVEVNTEAFF.

V gene TRBV19 combines with J gene TRBJ1-6; 7 nucleotides line up with TRBD1. This CDR3 contains 14 residues. With V trimmed by 7 bases and J by 5 bases, 5 bases remained unmatched. The germline V gene has CDR1 LNHDA and CDR2 SQIVND (reference sequence). CDR3 in amino acids: CASMGQTNNSPLHF. CDR3 DNA: TGTGCCAGTATGGGACAGACTAATAATTCACCCCTCCACTTT.